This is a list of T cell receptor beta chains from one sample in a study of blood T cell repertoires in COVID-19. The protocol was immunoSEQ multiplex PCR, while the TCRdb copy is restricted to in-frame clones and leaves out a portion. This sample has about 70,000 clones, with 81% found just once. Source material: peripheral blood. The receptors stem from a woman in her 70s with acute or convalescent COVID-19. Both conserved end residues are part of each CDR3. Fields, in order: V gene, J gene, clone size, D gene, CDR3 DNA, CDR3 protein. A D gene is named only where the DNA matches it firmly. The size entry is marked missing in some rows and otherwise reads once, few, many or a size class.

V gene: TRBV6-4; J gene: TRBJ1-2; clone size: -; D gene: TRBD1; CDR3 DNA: TGTGCCAGCAGTCGGGGGACAGGGGACTATGGCTACACCTTC; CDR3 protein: CASSRGTGDYGYTF
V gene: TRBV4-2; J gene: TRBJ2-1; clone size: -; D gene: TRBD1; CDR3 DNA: TGTGCCAGCAGCCACTCGGGACAGGGGGCAGATGAGCAGTTCTTC; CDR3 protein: CASSHSGQGADEQFF
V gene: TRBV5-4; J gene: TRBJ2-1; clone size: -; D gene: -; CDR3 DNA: TGTGCCAGCAGCTTATGGCGGTCCTACAATGAGCAGTTCTTC; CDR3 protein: CASSLWRSYNEQFF
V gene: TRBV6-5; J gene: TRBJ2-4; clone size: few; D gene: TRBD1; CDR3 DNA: TGTGCCAGCAGGCCCGGGACAGGGAGGAACATTCAGTACTTC; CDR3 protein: CASRPGTGRNIQYF
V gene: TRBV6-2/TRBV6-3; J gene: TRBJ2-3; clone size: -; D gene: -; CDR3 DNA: TGTGCCAGCAGCCGCCGAGGTGCAGAGAGCACAGATACGCAGTATTTT; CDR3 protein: CASSRRGAESTDTQYF
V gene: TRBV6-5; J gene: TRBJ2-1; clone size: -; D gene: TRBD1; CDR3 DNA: TGTGCCAGCAGTTACCAGGGACAGGACTACAATGAGCAGTTCTTC; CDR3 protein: CASSYQGQDYNEQFF
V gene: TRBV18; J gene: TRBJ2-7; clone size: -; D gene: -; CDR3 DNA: TGTGCCAGCTCACTAGGCAGGGACTACGAGCAGTACTTC; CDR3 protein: CASSLGRDYEQYF
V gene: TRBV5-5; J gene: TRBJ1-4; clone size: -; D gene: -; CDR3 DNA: TGTGCCAGCAGCCAGACACCGCTAGAAAAACTGTTTTTT; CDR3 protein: CASSQTPLEKLFF
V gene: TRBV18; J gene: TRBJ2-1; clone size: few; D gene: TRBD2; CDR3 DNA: TGTGCCAGCTCCCTGAAGCGGGGACCCCACAATGAGCAGTTCTTC; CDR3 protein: CASSLKRGPHNEQFF
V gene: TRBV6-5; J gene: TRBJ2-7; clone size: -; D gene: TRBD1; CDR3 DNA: TGTGCCAGCAGTTACTCTGGCAGGGGGAGCTCCTACGAGCAGTACTTC; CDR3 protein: CASSYSGRGSSYEQYF
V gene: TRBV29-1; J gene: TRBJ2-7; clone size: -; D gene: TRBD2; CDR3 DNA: TGCAGCGTTGTTGGCATGGGCCCGGGAGGTGTGAACGAGCAGTACTTC; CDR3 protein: CSVVGMGPGGVNEQYF
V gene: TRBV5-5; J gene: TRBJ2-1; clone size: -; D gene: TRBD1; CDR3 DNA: TGTGCCAGCAGCTATCCGACAGGGGGACCGTTGCTCTTC; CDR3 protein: CASSYPTGGPLLF
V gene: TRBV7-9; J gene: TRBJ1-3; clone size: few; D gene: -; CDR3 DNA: TGTGCCAGCAGCTTAAGTGTGACAGGCTCTGGAAACACCATATATTTT; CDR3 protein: CASSLSVTGSGNTIYF
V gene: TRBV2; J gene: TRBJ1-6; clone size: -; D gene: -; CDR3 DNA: TGTGCCAGCAATACAGGAACGGATTCACCCCTCCACTTT; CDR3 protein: CASNTGTDSPLHF
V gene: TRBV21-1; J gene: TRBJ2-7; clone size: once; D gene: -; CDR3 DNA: TGTGCCAGCAGCAAACGGGGGGGGAGAGGAGAGCAGTACTTC; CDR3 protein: CASSKRGGRGEQYF
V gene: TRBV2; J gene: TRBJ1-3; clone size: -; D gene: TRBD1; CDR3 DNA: TGTGCCGGGGCCGGTCGGGACAGGGGGTTCCTCGGTCCGTCTGGAAACACCATATATTTT; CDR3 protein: CAGAGRDRGFLGPSGNTIYF
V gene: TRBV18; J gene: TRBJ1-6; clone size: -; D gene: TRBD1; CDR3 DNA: TGTGCCAGCTCACCTAGGGGACAGGGGGATTCACCCCTCCACTTT; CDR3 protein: CASSPRGQGDSPLHF
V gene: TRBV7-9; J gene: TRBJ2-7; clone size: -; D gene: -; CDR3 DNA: TGTGCCAGCAGCCAGGGGGGTATCGAGCAGTACTTC; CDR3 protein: CASSQGGIEQYF
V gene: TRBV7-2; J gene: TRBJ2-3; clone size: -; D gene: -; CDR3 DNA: TGTGCCAGCAGCTTCCCGGGAAAGGACGCGGAAGATACGCAGTATTTT; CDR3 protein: CASSFPGKDAEDTQYF
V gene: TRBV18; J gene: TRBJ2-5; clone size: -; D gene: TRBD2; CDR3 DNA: TGTGCCAGCTCACCATATTTTTTCTCTAGCGGGGGAGAGGAGACCCAGTACTTC; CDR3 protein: CASSPYFFSSGGEETQYF
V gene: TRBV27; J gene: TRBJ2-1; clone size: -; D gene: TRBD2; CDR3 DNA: TGTGCCAGCAGGGCAGAAGGACTAGCGGGGTACAATGAGCAGTTCTTC; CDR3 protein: CASRAEGLAGYNEQFF
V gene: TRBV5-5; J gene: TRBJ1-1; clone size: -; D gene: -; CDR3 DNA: TGTGCCAGCAGCTTGGTCGCGGACGGAGGCACTGAAGCTTTCTTT; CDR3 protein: CASSLVADGGTEAFF
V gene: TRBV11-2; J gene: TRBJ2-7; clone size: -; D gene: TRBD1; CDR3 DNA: TGTGCCAGCAGCCGTACAGGGGGTTCTTCGTACGAGCAGTACTTC; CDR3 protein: CASSRTGGSSYEQYF
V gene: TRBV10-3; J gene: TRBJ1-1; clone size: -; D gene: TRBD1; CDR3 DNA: TGTGCCATCAGTTGGACAGGGACAGGCACTGAAGCTTTCTTT; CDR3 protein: CAISWTGTGTEAFF
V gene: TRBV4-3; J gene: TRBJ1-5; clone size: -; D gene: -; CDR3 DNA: TGCGCCAGCAGCCAAGAATTTGGAGGGTGGGGAAATCAGCCCCAGCATTTT; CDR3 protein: CASSQEFGGWGNQPQHF
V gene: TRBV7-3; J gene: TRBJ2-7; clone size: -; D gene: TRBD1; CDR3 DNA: TGTGCCAGCAGCTTAACGGGACAGGGAGTTCACGAGCAGTACTTC; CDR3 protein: CASSLTGQGVHEQYF
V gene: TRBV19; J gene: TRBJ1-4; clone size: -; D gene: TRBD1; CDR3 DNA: TGTGCCAGTAGTGGTAACAGGGGGCGTGAAAAACTGTTTTTT; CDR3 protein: CASSGNRGREKLFF
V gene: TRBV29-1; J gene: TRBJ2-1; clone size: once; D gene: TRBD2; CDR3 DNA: TGCAGCGTTGGAAATAGCCAGCGGGAGGGCCTTAGCAATGAGCAGTTCTTC; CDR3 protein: CSVGNSQREGLSNEQFF
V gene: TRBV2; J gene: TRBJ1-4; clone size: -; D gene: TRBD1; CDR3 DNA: TGTGCCAGCAGTCGCCGGACAGGGGCAGATGAAAAACTGTTTTTT; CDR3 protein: CASSRRTGADEKLFF
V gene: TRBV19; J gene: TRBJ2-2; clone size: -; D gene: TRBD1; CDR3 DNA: TGTGCCAGTATGTATGAGGGGGCGATCGGGGAGCTGTTTTTT; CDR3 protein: CASMYEGAIGELFF
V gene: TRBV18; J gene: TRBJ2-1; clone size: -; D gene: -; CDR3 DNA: TGTGCCAGCTCACCGGAGGGGTTATCCTACAATGAGCAGTTCTTC; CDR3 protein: CASSPEGLSYNEQFF
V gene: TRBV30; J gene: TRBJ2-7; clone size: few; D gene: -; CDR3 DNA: TGTGCCTGGAGTGGCCAGGGGGGTCTCAGTCCCTACGAGCAGTACTTC; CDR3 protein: CAWSGQGGLSPYEQYF
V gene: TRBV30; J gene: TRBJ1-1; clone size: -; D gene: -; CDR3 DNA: TGTGCCTGGAGTCTTTACACTGAAGCTTTCTTT; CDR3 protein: CAWSLYTEAFF
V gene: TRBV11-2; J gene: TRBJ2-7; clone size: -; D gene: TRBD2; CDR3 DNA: TGTGCCAGCAGCTGGGAGGGGTCCTACGAGCAGTACTTC; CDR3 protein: CASSWEGSYEQYF
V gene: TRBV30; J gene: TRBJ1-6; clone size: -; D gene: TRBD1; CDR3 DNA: TGTGCCTGGAGGGGACAGGGAGAGAATTCACCCCTCCACTTT; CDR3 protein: CAWRGQGENSPLHF
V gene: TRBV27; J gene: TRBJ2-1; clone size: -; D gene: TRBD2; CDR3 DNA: TGTGCCAGCAGCCCCTGGGGACTAGCGGGGAGCAATGAGCAGTTCTTC; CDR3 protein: CASSPWGLAGSNEQFF
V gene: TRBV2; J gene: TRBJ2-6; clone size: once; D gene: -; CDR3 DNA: TGTGCCAGCAGTGACGGGGGTTCTGGGGCCAACGTCCTGACTTTC; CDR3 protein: CASSDGGSGANVLTF
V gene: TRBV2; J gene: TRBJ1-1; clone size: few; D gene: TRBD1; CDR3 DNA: TGTGCCAGCAGTGAATCGAGGACAGGGGGTAAAGCTTTCTTT; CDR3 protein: CASSESRTGGKAFF
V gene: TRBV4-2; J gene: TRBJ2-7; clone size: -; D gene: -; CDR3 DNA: TGTGCCAGCAGATACACAGGGTCCTCAGGGGAGCAGTACTTC; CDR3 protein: CASRYTGSSGEQYF
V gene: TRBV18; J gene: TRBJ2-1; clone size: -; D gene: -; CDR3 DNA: TGTGCCAGCTCACCATCGGTCGCGCGGGACTTCTCCTACAATGAGCAGTTCTTC; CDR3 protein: CASSPSVARDFSYNEQFF
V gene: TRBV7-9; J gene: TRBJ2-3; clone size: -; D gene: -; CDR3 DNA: TGTGCCAGCAGCTTAGAGGGGCGAGATACGCAGTATTTT; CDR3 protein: CASSLEGRDTQYF
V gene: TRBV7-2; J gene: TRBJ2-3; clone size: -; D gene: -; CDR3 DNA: TGTGCCAGCAGCTTAGACATAGATACGCAGTATTTT; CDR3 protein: CASSLDIDTQYF
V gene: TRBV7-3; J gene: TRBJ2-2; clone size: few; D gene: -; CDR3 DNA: TGTGCCAGCAGCCCATACCAGGGGACCAGTGAGTCCGGGGAGCTGTTTTTT; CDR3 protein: CASSPYQGTSESGELFF
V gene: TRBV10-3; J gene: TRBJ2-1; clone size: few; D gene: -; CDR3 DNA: TGTGCCATCAGTGAATCCGGGCAGGGCAATGAGCAGTTCTTC; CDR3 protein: CAISESGQGNEQFF
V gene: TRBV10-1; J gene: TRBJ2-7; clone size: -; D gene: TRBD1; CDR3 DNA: TGCGCCAGCAGTGACCCCGGGACAGGGACCTACGAGCAGTACTTC; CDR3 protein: CASSDPGTGTYEQYF
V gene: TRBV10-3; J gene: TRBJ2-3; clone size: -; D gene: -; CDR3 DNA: TGTGCCATCAGCCAAGGCCTCGGGAGAGATACGCAGTATTTT; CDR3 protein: CAISQGLGRDTQYF
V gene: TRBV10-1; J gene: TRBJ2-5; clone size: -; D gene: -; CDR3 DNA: TGCGCCAGCAGTGATTCTATGACGGGGGAGACCCAGTACTTC; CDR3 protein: CASSDSMTGETQYF
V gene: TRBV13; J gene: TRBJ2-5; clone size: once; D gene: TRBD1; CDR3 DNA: TGTGCCAGCAGCTTGACAGGGATCCAAGAGACCCAGTACTTC; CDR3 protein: CASSLTGIQETQYF
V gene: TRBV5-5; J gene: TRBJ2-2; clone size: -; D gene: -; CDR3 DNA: TGTGCCAGCAGCTTCTTGCAGGAAACCGGGGAGCTGTTTTTT; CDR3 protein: CASSFLQETGELFF
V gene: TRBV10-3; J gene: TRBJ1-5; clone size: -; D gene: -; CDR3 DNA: TGTGCCATCAGCACCGGGGACAATCAGCCCCAGCATTTT; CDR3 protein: CAISTGDNQPQHF
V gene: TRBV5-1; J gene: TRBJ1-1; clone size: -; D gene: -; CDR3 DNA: TGCGCCAGCAGCTTGGCGGCAGGGTCTATGAACACTGAAGCTTTCTTT; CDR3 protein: CASSLAAGSMNTEAFF
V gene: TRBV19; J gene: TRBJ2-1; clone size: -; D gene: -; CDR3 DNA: TGTGCCAGTAGTCTACAAGCCGGACACCCCAATGAGCAGTTCTTC; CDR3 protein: CASSLQAGHPNEQFF
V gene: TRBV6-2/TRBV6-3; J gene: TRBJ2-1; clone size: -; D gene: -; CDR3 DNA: TGTGCCAGCAGTCACCCCGGGACATCTGCCTACAATGAGCAGTTCTTC; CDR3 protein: CASSHPGTSAYNEQFF
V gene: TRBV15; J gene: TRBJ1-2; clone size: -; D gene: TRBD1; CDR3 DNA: TGTGCCACCAGCAGCAGAACAGGGGCGGATGGCTACACCTTC; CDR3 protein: CATSSRTGADGYTF
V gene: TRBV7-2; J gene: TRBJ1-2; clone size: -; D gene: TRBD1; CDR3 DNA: TGTGCCAGCAGCCCCCCAGTCGCCGGGACAGGGGCTATTACCTTC; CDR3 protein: CASSPPVAGTGAITF